The source of this TCR beta chain is a study of T-cell memory formation after mild COVID-19. TCRdb used MiXCR to reprocess the 5' RACE reads, holding one entry per CDR3 protein. The sample yields about 250,000 distinct CDR3 sequences, about 16% seen once. CDR1 SEHNR and CDR2 FQNEAQ come from the germline V gene (reference sequence). Deletions cut 5 bases from V and 0 bases from J, with 11 bases between. The CDR3 extends over 15 amino acids. The clonotype originates from an adult woman who had mild COVID-19 (a few samples of this study predate the infection). Cell type and time point are not known. Material: PBMCs or a T cell subset sorted from them (not recorded which). V is TRBV7-9 and J is TRBJ1-3; D is undetermined. The chain's CDR3 is CASSPRSYSGNTIYF. CDR3 coding DNA: TGTGCCAGCAGCCCACGGAGCTACTCTGGAAACACCATATATTTT.